Sequencing of this T cell receptor (beta chain) was carried out in a study of cytomegalovirus exposure and HLA in healthy donors. Background on the study: T cells numbering around 180 million yielded approximately 100 million unique TCR beta sequences in an earlier analysis. In an early release, HLA-typed donors contributed tens of millions of unique TCR sequences. Study-level findings and limits: In vitro confirmation showed three CMV-associated chains to be CMV antigen specific.

The primer mix had 60 Vbeta and 13 Jbeta primers. Measured with immunoSEQ multiplex PCR; TCRdb has only the in-frame clones, and not every one. The data show 100,000 to 150,000 clones, over 70% seen once. Notes on this clone: Antigen: not known.

The CDR3 consists of 13 residues. Germline CDR1 MGHDK, CDR2 SYGVNS. Trimming took 3 bases from V and 6 from J, leaving 12 bases between them. The J gene is TRBJ2-7, the V gene TRBV25-1, with D possibly TRBD1 on 6 matching bases. The source is a woman in her 50s in good health and CMV-seronegative. The sequenced sample consisted of PBMCs. Written as DNA, the CDR3 is TGTGCCAGCAGTGAGGGCCGGGACACCGAGCAGTACTTC. Translation gives CASSEGRDTEQYF.